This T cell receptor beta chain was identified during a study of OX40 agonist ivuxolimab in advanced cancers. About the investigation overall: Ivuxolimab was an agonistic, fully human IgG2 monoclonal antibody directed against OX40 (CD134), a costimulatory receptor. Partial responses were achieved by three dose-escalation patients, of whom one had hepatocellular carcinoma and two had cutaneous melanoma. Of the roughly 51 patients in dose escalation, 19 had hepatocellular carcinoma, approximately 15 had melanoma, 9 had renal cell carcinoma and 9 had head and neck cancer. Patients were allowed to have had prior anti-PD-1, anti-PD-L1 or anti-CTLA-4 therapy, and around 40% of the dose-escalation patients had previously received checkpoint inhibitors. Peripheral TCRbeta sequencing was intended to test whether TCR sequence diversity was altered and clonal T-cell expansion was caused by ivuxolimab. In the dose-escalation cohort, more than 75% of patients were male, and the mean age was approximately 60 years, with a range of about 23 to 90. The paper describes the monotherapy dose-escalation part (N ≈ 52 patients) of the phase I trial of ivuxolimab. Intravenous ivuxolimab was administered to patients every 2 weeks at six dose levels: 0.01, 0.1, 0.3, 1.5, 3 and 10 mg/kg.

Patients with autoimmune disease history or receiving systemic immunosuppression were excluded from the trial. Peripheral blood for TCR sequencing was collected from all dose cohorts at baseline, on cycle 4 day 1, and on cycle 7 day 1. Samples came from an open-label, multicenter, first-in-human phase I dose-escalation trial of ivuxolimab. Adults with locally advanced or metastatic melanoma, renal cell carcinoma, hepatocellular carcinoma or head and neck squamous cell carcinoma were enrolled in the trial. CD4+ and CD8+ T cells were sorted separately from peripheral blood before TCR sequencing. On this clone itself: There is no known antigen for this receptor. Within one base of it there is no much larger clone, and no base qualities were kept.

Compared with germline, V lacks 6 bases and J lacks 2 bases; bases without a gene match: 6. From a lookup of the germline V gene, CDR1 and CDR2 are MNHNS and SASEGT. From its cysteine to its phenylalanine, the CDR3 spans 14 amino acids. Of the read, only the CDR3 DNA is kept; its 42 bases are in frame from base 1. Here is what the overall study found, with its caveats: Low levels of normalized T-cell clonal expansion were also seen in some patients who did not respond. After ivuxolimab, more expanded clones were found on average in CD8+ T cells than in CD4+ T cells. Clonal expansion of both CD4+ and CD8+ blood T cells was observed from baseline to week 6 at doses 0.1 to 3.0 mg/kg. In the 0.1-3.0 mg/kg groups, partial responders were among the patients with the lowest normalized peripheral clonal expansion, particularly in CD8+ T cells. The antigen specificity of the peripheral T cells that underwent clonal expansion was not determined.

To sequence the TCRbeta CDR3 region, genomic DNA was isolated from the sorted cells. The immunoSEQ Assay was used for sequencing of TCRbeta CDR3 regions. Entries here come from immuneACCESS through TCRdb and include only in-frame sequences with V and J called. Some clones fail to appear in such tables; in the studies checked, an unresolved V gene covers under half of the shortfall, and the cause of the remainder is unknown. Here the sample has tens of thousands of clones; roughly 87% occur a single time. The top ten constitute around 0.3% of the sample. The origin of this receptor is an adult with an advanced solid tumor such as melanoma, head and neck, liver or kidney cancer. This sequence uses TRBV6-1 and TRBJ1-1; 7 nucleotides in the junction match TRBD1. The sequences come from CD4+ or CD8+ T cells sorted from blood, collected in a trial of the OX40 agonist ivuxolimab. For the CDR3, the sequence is CASSQGQANTEAFF. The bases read TGTGCCAGCAGCCAAGGACAGGCTAACACTGAAGCTTTCTTT.